This T cell receptor (beta chain) stems from a study of human T cells and chemical hapten exposure. V shed 3 bases and J shed 0 bases, with 13 bases lying between them. This CDR3 is built from 15 residues. Germline CDR1 reads DFQATT; CDR2 reads SNEGSKA (reference sequence). This clonotype came up many times. As for time point: pre-sensitization, week 0. This sample's treatment: therapeutic diphenylcyclopropenone sensitization with weekly scalp DPC. TCRdb independently ran MiXCR on the RACE reads; one entry per CDR3 protein. Among tens of thousands of distinct CDR3 sequences listed, approximately 9.8% were seen once.

V is TRBV20-1 and J is TRBJ2-3; a possible D gene is TRBD1 (5 bases). This clonotype was sampled from a woman aged 40 to 50 with alopecia areata. Some clones in this sample may be carry-over from other donors' samples. The sequencing used whole blood, collected in connection with sensitization to the hapten diphenylcyclopropenone (DPC). The CDR3 nucleotides are TGCAGTGCTAGTCCGGCAGGGCCTAGCACAGATACGCAGTATTTT. It yields the protein CSASPAGPSTDTQYF.